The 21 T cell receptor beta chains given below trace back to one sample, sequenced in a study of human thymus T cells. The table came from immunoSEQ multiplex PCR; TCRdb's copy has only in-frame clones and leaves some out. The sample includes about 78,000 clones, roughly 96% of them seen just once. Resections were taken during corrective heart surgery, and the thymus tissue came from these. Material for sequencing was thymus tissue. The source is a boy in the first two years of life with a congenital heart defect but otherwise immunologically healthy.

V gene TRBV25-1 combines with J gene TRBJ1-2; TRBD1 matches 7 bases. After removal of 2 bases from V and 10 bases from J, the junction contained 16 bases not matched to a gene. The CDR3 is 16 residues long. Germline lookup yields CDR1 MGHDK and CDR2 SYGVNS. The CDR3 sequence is CASSEGGRVGTENYTF. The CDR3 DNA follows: TGTGCCAGCAGTGAAGGGGGAAGGGTGGGGACAGAGAACTACACCTTC.

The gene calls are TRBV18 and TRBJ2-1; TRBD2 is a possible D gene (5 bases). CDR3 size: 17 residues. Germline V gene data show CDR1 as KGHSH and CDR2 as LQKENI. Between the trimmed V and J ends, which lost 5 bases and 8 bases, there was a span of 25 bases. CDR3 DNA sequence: TGTGCCAGCTCAAGCATGGTCCCGAGGGAGCGGAACGATGAGCAGTTCTTC. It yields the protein CASSSMVPRERNDEQFF.

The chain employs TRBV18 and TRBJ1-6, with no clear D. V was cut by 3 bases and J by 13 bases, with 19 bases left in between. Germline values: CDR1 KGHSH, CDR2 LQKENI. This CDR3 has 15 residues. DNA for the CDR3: TGTGCCAGCTCACCGGCAACAGCGCGCGAGGGCCCCCTCCACTTT. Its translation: CASSPATAREGPLHF. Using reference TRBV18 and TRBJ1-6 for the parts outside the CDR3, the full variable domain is NAGVMQNPRHLVRRRGQEARLRCSPMKGHSHVYWYRQLPEEGLKFMVYLQKENIIDESGMPKERFSAEFPKEGPSILRIQQVVRGDSAAYFCASSPATAREGPLHFGNGTRLTVT.

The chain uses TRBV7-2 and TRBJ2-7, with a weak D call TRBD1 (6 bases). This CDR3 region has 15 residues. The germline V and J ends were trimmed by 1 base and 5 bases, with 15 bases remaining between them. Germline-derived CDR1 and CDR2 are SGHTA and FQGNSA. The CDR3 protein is CASSLEFVRGHEQYF. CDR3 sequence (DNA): TGTGCCAGCAGCTTAGAATTTGTCAGGGGCCACGAGCAGTACTTC.

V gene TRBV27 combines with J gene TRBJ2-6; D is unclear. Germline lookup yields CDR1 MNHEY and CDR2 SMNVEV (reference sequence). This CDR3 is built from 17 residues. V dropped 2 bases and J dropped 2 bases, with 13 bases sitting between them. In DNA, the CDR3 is TGTGCCAGCAGTTTAGAGTTGACTCGGACTGGGGCCAACGTCCTGACTTTC. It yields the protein CASSLELTRTGANVLTF. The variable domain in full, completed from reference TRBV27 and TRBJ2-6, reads EAQVTQNPRYLITVTGKKLTVTCSQNMNHEYMSWYRQDPGLGLRQIYYSMNVEVTDKGDVPEGYKVSRKEKRNFPLILESPSPNQTSLYFCASSLELTRTGANVLTFGAGSRLTVL.

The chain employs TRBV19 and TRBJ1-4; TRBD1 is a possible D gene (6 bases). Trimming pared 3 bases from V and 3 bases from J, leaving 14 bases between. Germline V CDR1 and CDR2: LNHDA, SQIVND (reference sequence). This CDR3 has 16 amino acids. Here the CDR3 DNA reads TGTGCCAGTAGTATCCCCGGGTACAGGGCTAATGAAAAACTGTTTTTT. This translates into CASSIPGYRANEKLFF. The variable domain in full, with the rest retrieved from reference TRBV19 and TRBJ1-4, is DGGITQSPKYLFRKEGQNVTLSCEQNLNHDAMYWYRQDPGQGLRLIYYSQIVNDFQKGDIAEGYSVSREKKESFPLTVTSAQKNPTAFYLCASSIPGYRANEKLFFGSGTQLSVL.

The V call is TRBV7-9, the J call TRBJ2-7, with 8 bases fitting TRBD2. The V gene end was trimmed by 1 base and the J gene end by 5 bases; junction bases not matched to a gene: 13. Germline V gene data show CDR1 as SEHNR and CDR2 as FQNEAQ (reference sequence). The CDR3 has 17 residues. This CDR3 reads CASSLVVGREEYNEQYF. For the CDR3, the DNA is TGTGCCAGCAGCTTAGTCGTGGGGCGGGAGGAGTATAACGAGCAGTACTTC.

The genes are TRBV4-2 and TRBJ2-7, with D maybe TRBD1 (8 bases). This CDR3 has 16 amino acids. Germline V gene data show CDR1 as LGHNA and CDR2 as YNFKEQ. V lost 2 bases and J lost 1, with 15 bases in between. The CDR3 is CASSQSTGGDSYEQYF. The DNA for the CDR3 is TGTGCCAGCAGCCAAAGTACAGGGGGGGATTCCTACGAGCAGTACTTC.

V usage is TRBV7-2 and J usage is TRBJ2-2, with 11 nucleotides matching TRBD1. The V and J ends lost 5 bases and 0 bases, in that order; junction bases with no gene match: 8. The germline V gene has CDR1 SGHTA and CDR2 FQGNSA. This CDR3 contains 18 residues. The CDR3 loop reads CASSPVDRGPANTGELFF. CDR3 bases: TGTGCCAGCAGCCCGGTGGACAGGGGGCCGGCGAACACCGGGGAGCTGTTTTTT.

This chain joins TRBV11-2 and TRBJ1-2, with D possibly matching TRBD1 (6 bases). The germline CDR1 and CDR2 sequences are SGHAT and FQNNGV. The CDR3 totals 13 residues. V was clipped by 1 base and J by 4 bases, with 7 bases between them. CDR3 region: CASSLAGVYGYTF. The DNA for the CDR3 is TGTGCCAGCAGCTTAGCAGGGGTCTATGGCTACACCTTC.

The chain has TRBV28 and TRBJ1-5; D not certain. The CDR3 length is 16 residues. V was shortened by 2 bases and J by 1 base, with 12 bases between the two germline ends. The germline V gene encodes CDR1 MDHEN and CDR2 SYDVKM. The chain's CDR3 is CASSLRPPRSNQPQHF. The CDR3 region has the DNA TGTGCCAGCAGTTTAAGGCCCCCTCGGAGCAATCAGCCCCAGCATTTT.

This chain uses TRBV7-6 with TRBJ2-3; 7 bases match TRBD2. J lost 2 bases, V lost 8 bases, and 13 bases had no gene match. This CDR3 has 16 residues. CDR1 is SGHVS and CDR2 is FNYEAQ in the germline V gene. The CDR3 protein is CASAVMSGGATDTQYF. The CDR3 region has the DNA TGTGCCAGCGCCGTAATGTCGGGGGGTGCCACAGATACGCAGTATTTT.

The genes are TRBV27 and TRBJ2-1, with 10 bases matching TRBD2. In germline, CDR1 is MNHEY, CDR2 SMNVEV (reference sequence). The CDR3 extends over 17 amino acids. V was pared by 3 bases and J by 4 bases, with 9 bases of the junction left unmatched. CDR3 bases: TGTGCCAGCAGTTTCCTCCGGACTAGCGGCTGGTACAATGAGCAGTTCTTC. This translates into CASSFLRTSGWYNEQFF.

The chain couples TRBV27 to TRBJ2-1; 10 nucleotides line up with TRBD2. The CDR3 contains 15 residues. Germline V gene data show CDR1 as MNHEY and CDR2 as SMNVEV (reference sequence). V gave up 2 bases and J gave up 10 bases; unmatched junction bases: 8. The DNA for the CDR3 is TGTGCCAGCAGTTTAAATAGCGGGAGGATGGGGGAGCAGTTCTTC. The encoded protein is CASSLNSGRMGEQFF.

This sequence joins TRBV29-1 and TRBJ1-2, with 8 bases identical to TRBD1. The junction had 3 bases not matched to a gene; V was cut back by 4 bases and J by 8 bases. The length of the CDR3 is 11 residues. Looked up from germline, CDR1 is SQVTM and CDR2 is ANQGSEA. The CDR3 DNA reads TGCAGCGTTGGGACAGGGAGGGGCTACACCTTC. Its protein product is CSVGTGRGYTF.

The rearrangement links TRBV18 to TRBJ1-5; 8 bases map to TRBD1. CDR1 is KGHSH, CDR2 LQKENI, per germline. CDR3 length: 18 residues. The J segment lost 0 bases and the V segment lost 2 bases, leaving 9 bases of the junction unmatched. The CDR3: CASSPYRGGPDSNQPQHF. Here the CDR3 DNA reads TGTGCCAGCTCACCATACAGGGGGGGCCCTGATAGCAATCAGCCCCAGCATTTT.

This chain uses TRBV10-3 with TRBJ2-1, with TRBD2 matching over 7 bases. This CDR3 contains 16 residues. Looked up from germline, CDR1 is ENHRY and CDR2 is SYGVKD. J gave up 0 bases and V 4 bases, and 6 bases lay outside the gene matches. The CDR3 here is CAISGGGLISYNEQFF. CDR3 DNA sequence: TGTGCCATCAGTGGGGGGGGACTGATCTCCTACAATGAGCAGTTCTTC.

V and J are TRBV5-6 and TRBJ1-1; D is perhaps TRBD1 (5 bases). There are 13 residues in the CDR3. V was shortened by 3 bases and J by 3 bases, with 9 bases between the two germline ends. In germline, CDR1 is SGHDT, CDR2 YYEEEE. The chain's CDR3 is CASSWGGDTEAFF. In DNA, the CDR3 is TGTGCCAGCAGCTGGGGAGGGGACACTGAAGCTTTCTTT.

The CDR3 DNA sequence: TGTGCCAGCAGCGTAGGATTTCGGGGGGATAAAGCTTTCTTT. Translation: CASSVGFRGDKAFF. The V and J genes are TRBV7-2 and TRBJ1-1, with a possible D match to TRBD1 (5 bases). CDR3 length: 14 amino acids. Germline loops: CDR1 SGHTA, CDR2 FQGNSA. V was clipped by 5 bases and J by 9 bases, with 19 bases between them.

This chain's CDR3 is CSVEDRGITDTQYF. CDR3 DNA: TGCAGCGTTGAAGATAGAGGGATCACAGATACGCAGTATTTT. The chain uses TRBV29-1 and TRBJ2-3, with D possibly matching TRBD2 (5 bases). The V gene's germline CDR1 is SQVTM and CDR2 ANQGSEA. The CDR3 consists of 14 residues. V was trimmed by 0 bases and J by 2 bases, leaving 9 bases between them.

In nucleotides, the CDR3 is TGTGCCAGCACCCCGAAGCGGGAGGGCATGAACACAGATACGCAGTATTTT. As protein: CASTPKREGMNTDTQYF. The rearrangement links TRBV27 to TRBJ2-3; 10 positions match TRBD2. Germline V gives CDR1 MNHEY, CDR2 SMNVEV (reference sequence). The CDR3 is 17 amino acids. V lost 7 bases and J lost 2; bases outside the gene matches: 12.